This TCR beta chain was observed in a study of T-cell reconstitution after alpha-beta-depleted transplantation in children. Study observations and caveats: T-cell counts and diversity at one year following transplant were attributed mainly to newly produced T cells.

The germline V gene has CDR1 SGHVS and CDR2 FNYEAQ. The CDR3 sequence is 15 residues long. The V end lost 3 bases, the J end lost 2 bases, and 14 bases lay between the germline ends. Library preparation (for TCRbeta) was performed with unique molecular identifiers. TCRdb independently ran MiXCR on the PCR reads; one entry per CDR3 protein. The table shows 250,000 to 400,000 distinct CDR3 sequences, with roughly 21% occurring only once. There are a few counts of this clonotype. Its antigen is not known. The clonotype was recovered from a male patient younger than 18 who had a stem cell transplant for acute lymphoblastic leukemia, so the T cells may come from the graft donor. The J gene is TRBJ2-7, the V gene TRBV7-6; no definite D call. The specimen was PBMCs, mostly from graft donor cells, collected 180 days after TCRalphabeta/CD19-depleted stem cell transplant. The CDR3: CASSFPYAQPYEQYF. The CDR3 bases are TGTGCCAGCAGCTTTCCCTATGCGCAGCCCTACGAGCAGTACTTC.